The table lists the clone carrying this T cell receptor beta chain with many counts. The antigen remains undetermined. The data stem from a study of T cell repertoires in cytomegalovirus infection. Looking at the study overall: Public TCR beta signatures provided an indication of both CMV infection and a matching HLA type.

V was pared by 7 bases and J by 4 bases, with 8 bases between. Germline V gene data show CDR1 as MNHEY and CDR2 as SVGEGT. CDR3 length: 12 residues. Study-wide results and limits: In two of eight donors, the top clonotype was HLA-C-restricted CMV-specific. There were carriers of CMV plus the relevant HLA, and cumulative public TCR beta family frequency identified them.

Using its own MiXCR run on the reads, TCRdb lists one record per CDR3 protein. The profile shows hundreds of thousands of distinct CDR3 sequences, 11% of them singletons. V usage is TRBV6-2 or TRBV6-3 and J usage is TRBJ1-3; TRBD1 might be the D (6 bases). This receptor was obtained from a human donor in good health (CMV status not recorded). Some clones in this sample may be carry-over from other donors' samples. The source material was PBMCs. The CDR3 region has the DNA TGTGCCAGCAACGACAGGGGAAACACCATATATTTT. Its protein product is CASNDRGNTIYF.